The present T cell receptor beta chain was sequenced within a study of T cell responses to AZD1222 COVID-19 vaccine. Regarding the study as a whole: Only 5 or 6 people who got AZD1222 tested seropositive at baseline.

V was trimmed by 0 bases and J by 6 bases, leaving 14 bases between them. Per the germline V gene, CDR1 is SGHAT and CDR2 is FQDESV (reference sequence). The CDR3 runs 16 residues. Libraries were prepared by immunoSEQ multiplex PCR; TCRdb keeps only in-frame clonotypes and omits some of them. This sample carries about 54,000 clones, roughly 90% of them seen once, and the ten largest clones take about 14%. To note about this clone: Its antigen remains unidentified.

The sequenced sample was peripheral blood, obtained 28 days after the second AZD1222 dose. The chain carries TRBV11-1 and TRBJ2-2; weak D call: TRBD2 (5 bases). This receptor was obtained from an adult who received the AZD1222 COVID-19 vaccine. CDR3 nucleotide sequence: TGTGCCAGCAGCTTAGCGTTGGGAGAGTTAGCCGGGGAGCTGTTTTTT. Translated: CASSLALGELAGELFF.